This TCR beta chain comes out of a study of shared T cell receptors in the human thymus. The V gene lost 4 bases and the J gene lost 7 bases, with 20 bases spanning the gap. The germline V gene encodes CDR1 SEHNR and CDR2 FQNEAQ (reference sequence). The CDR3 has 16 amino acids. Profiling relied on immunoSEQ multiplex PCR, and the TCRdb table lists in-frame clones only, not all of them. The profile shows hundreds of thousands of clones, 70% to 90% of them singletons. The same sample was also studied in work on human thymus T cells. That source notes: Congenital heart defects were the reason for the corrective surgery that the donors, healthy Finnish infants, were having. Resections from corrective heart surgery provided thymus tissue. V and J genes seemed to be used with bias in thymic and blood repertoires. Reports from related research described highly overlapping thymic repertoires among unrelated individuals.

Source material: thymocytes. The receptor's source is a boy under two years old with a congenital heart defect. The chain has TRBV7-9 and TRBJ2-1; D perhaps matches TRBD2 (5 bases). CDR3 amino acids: CASSSYRLGRGNEQFF. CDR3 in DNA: TGTGCCAGCAGCTCCTACCGACTGGGAAGAGGGAATGAGCAGTTCTTC.